Given below is one TCR beta chain in context. Data came from immunoSEQ multiplex PCR; TCRdb stores just in-frame clones and leaves some out. The sample includes 200,000 to 250,000 clones, approximately 82% of them seen just once. This sample is part of a study of blood T cell repertoires in COVID-19. Study at large: PBMCs, B-cell-depleted T cells, or T cells provided the cDNA or gDNA that made up the material.

The CDR3 consists of 14 residues. Trimming pared 6 bases from V and 8 bases from J, leaving 16 bases between. The V gene's germline CDR1 is SGHTA and CDR2 FQGNSA. All enrollees were about 18 to 89 years old and from 20 to 25 US areas. Recovered status in Cohort 3 required two negative PCRs, clearance, or symptom resolution. The chain couples TRBV7-2 to TRBJ1-4; D unclear. Material for sequencing was PBMCs or T cells enriched from blood (not recorded which). This receptor was taken from a man in his forties who had recovered from COVID-19. The CDR3 DNA reads as TGTGCCAGCAGTCTAGAGCTGCAGCGGGAAAAACTGTTTTTT. It translates to CASSLELQREKLFF. The full variable domain, completed using reference TRBV7-2 and TRBJ1-4, is GAGVSQSPSNKVTEKGKDVELRCDPISGHTALYWYRQSLGQGLEFLIYFQGNSAPDKSGLPSDRFSAERTGGSVSTLTIQRTQQEDSAVYLCASSLELQREKLFFGSGTQLSVL.